This entry features one T cell receptor (beta chain) sequence. Germline values: CDR1 SGHNT, CDR2 YYREEE (reference sequence). The trim removed 3 bases at V and 7 bases at J, leaving 12 bases unmatched. The CDR3 covers 16 residues. Using immunoSEQ multiplex PCR, the repertoire was profiled, and TCRdb retains in-frame clones only, with some absent. The repertoire holds about 100,000 clones, with approximately 96% as singletons. The sample originates from a study of technical replicates of blood from a handful of donors. J is TRBJ2-1 and V is TRBV5-4, with TRBD2 matching 8 bases. This TCR derives from a human donor in good health. Source material: T cells isolated from PBMCs. The CDR3 loop is CASSSTRAGDRNEQFF. CDR3 DNA: TGTGCCAGCAGCTCCACGAGAGCGGGAGATAGGAATGAGCAGTTCTTC.